These 20 T cell receptor beta chains originate from one sample sequenced in a study of immune evolution from preneoplasia to lung adenocarcinoma. The method was immunoSEQ multiplex PCR; TCRdb's version includes in-frame clones alone and lacks a portion of them. The sample lists several thousand clones, roughly 76% occurring once. Input material: FFPE adjacent normal lung tissue. The receptors originated from a person aged 70 to 85 with lung adenocarcinoma.

The V and J genes are TRBV28 and TRBJ1-2; perhaps TRBD1 as D (6 bases). Germline V gene sequence: CDR1 MDHEN, CDR2 SYDVKM. This CDR3 has 12 residues. V was pared by 8 bases and J by 2 bases, with 9 bases between. CDR3 DNA: TGTGCCAGCTCGGACAGAAACTATGGCTACACCTTC. Residues: CASSDRNYGYTF.

The gene calls are TRBV30 and TRBJ2-2; D might be TRBD1 (5 bases). V lost 2 bases to trimming and J lost 5 bases, with 6 bases between them. The CDR3 runs 12 residues. CDR1 is GTSNPN and CDR2 is SVGIG in the germline V gene (reference sequence). The CDR3 sequence is CAWSSGTGELFF. CDR3 DNA: TGTGCCTGGAGTTCAGGGACCGGGGAGCTGTTTTTT.

The V call is TRBV27, the J call TRBJ1-2, with no clear D. CDR3 length equals 19 residues. Germline assignment: CDR1 MNHEY and CDR2 SMNVEV (reference sequence). The ends were cut back, 4 bases at V and 0 bases at J, with 24 bases in the middle. The CDR3 region is CASSSRRRGLITSNYGYTF. The CDR3 DNA sequence: TGTGCCAGCAGTTCCAGACGAAGAGGGCTTATAACCTCTAACTATGGCTACACCTTC.

This chain joins TRBV9 and TRBJ2-7; 7 bases map to TRBD1. With 0 bases clipped from V and 3 bases from J, the junction kept 6 bases outside the gene matches. CDR3 size: 15 residues. Germline V gene sequence: CDR1 SGDLS, CDR2 YYNGEE. The CDR3 loop reads CASSVGDSTVYEQYF. DNA for the CDR3: TGTGCCAGCAGCGTAGGGGACAGTACCGTCTACGAGCAGTACTTC.

The chain has TRBV27 and TRBJ2-2; no firm D call. From germline, CDR1 is MNHEY and CDR2 SMNVEV (reference sequence). With 6 bases removed from V and 1 base from J, the gap between germline ends came to 3 bases. The CDR3 runs 12 residues. CDR3 in amino acids: CASSMNTGELFF. The CDR3 DNA follows: TGTGCCAGCAGCATGAACACCGGGGAGCTGTTTTTT.

This clone was observed a single time. The chain has TRBV5-6 and TRBJ2-6; D perhaps matches TRBD1 (5 bases). V dropped 2 bases and J dropped 2 bases, with 5 bases sitting between them. This CDR3 comprises 14 residues. Germline CDR1 reads SGHDT; CDR2 reads YYEEEE. In nucleotides, the CDR3 is TGTGCCAGCAGCTTAGGGGCTGGGGCCAACGTCCTGACTTTC. Protein: CASSLGAGANVLTF.

The genes are TRBV7-8 and TRBJ2-3; 8 bases are a match to TRBD2. This CDR3 region has 16 residues. The ends lost 0 bases at V and 7 bases at J; junction bases unmatched: 9. Germline V gene data show CDR1 as SGHVS and CDR2 as FQNEAQ. This CDR3 is CASSLAGLAGLNTQYF. The CDR3 bases are TGTGCCAGCAGCTTAGCGGGGTTAGCGGGACTGAATACGCAGTATTTT.

The rearrangement links TRBV4-3 to TRBJ2-3; D perhaps matches TRBD2 (6 bases). The CDR3 runs 16 residues. V lost 0 bases and J 6 bases, leaving 16 bases between the germline ends. The germline V gene encodes CDR1 LGHNA and CDR2 YSLEER. The CDR3 DNA sequence: TGCGCCAGCAGCCAAGAGTTGTCTGCGGGACCTGATACGCAGTATTTT. It codes for CASSQELSAGPDTQYF.

CDR3 sequence reads: CASSYTQGIMNTEAFF. The CDR3 DNA reads TGTGCCAGCAGCTATACGCAGGGGATCATGAACACTGAAGCTTTCTTT. The chain links TRBV5-5 to TRBJ1-1; D is perhaps TRBD1 (6 bases). Per germline, CDR1 SGHKS and CDR2 YYEKEE (reference sequence). V dropped 3 bases and J dropped 0 bases, with 15 bases sitting between them. This CDR3 is 16 amino acids long.

J is TRBJ1-4 and V is TRBV6-1; 7 bases are a match to TRBD1. This CDR3 has 15 residues. J gave up 4 bases and V 5 bases, and 7 bases lay outside the gene matches. Germline CDR1 and CDR2: MNHNS and SASEGT. The CDR3 coding sequence is TGTGCCAGCAGTAGACAGGGTAATAATAATGAAAAACTGTTTTTT. Its translation is CASSRQGNNNEKLFF.

The chain recombines TRBV18 with TRBJ2-1; the D gene is possibly TRBD2 (6 bases). The CDR3 covers 15 residues. V was shortened by 3 bases and J by 1 base, with 10 bases between the two germline ends. In germline, CDR1 is KGHSH, CDR2 LQKENI. The CDR3 protein is CASSPGRDSYNEQFF. DNA of the CDR3: TGTGCCAGCTCACCTGGGCGGGATTCCTACAATGAGCAGTTCTTC.

The chain combines TRBV7-2 with TRBJ1-2; no clear D. The CDR3 loop spans 12 amino acids. V lost 5 bases and J 4 bases, leaving 8 bases between the germline ends. CDR1 and CDR2 from the germline V gene are SGHTA and FQGNSA. As DNA, the CDR3 is TGTGCCAGCAGCATGCAAAGCTATGGCTACACCTTC. Its translation: CASSMQSYGYTF.

The rearrangement links TRBV2 to TRBJ1-2, with 8 bases identical to TRBD1. CDR3 length: 16 residues. Unmatched junction bases numbered 16, after V lost 9 bases and J lost 4 bases. Germline V lookup: CDR1 SNHLY, CDR2 FYNNEI. CDR3 region: CASEPGQGVVFYGYTF. CDR3 bases: TGTGCCAGTGAACCAGGACAGGGCGTAGTCTTCTATGGCTACACCTTC.

The genes are TRBV28 and TRBJ2-2; 9 nucleotides agree with TRBD2. J was trimmed by 8 bases and V by 2 bases; bases with no gene match: 12. This CDR3 region has 17 residues. Germline-derived CDR1 and CDR2 are MDHEN and SYDVKM. As DNA, the CDR3 is TGTGCCAGCAGTTTAGAGGTTGTAGCGGGAGTCTCGGGGGAGCTGTTTTTT. Residues: CASSLEVVAGVSGELFF.

The gene calls are TRBV2 and TRBJ2-7; 10 bases agree with TRBD2. Germline V CDR1 and CDR2: SNHLY, FYNNEI. V trimming: 1 base; J trimming: 2 bases; junction bases outside the gene matches: 5. This CDR3 is 16 amino acids long. The CDR3 is CASSEELSGGAYEQYF. In DNA, the CDR3 is TGTGCCAGCAGTGAAGAGCTCAGCGGGGGGGCCTACGAGCAGTACTTC.

The chain carries TRBV28 and TRBJ2-7; possibly TRBD1 or TRBD2 for D (5 bases each). CDR3 length equals 17 residues. CDR1 is MDHEN and CDR2 is SYDVKM in the germline V gene. Trimming took off 5 bases at V and 6 bases at J, with 26 bases between the two ends. This chain's CDR3 is CASSPLRGVAGFGEQYF. CDR3 nucleotide sequence: TGTGCCAGCAGTCCATTGCGAGGGGTAGCAGGGTTCGGCGAGCAGTACTTC.

In nucleotides, the CDR3 is TGTGCCAGCAGTAAGGTCTCTCGGGCCTCTGAAGCTTTCTTT. Translated: CASSKVSRASEAFF. This rearrangement joins TRBV6-1 to TRBJ1-1; D is ambiguous. In germline, CDR1 is MNHNS, CDR2 SASEGT. This CDR3 region has 14 residues. V was shortened by 5 bases and J by 6 bases, with 16 bases between the two germline ends.

The chain is built from TRBV20-1 and TRBJ2-5; possible D gene TRBD1, 5 bases. The CDR3 has 11 residues. From germline, CDR1 is DFQATT and CDR2 SNEGSKA (reference sequence). V lost 5 bases to trimming and J lost 5 bases, with 9 bases between them. CDR3 in DNA: TGCAGTGCTGTTTCAGGGGAGACCCAGTACTTC. Protein: CSAVSGETQYF.

CDR3 sequence: CASSPPSSSRGGYGYTF. In nucleotides, the CDR3 is TGTGCCAGCTCACCACCCTCCTCTTCCAGGGGCGGATATGGCTACACCTTC. J is TRBJ1-2 and V is TRBV18; D is perhaps TRBD1 (6 bases). Germline V lookup: CDR1 KGHSH, CDR2 LQKENI. V lost 0 bases and J 5 bases, leaving 19 bases between the germline ends. This CDR3 has 17 residues.

This chain uses TRBV6-4 with TRBJ1-5; D gene ambiguous. V lost 5 bases, J lost 5 bases, and 10 bases lay in between. The CDR3 extends over 13 amino acids. Looked up from germline, CDR1 is MRHNA and CDR2 is SNTAGT. The CDR3 loop reads CASSMGRDQPQHF. As DNA, the CDR3 is TGTGCCAGCAGTATGGGAAGGGATCAGCCCCAGCATTTT.